This T cell receptor (beta chain) was sequenced for a study of long-term antiretroviral therapy in people with HIV. Study context: About a decade before 2015, the earliest samples were taken when ART was typically delayed.

In regard to this clone: Its antigen is currently unknown.

Treatment of all HIV participants took place in the United States. Sequencing relied on immunoSEQ assay v3.0, run at survey level. Here immunoSEQ multiplex PCR was the method, and the copy in TCRdb shows in-frame clones only, minus some. The table includes 20,000 to 25,000 clones, around 84% detected once. CDR1 SGDLS and CDR2 YYNGEE come from the germline V gene. The CDR3 is 13 amino acids. The V end lost 2 bases, the J end lost 5 bases, and 11 bases lay between the germline ends. Whole-study findings and limits: Clonal populations expanded prior to ART predominated within the repertoire at all time points.

This TCR was sampled from a man aged 18 to 30 with HIV. Sequenced material: unsorted PBMCs, taken 0.1 years before starting antiretroviral therapy. This chain connects TRBV9 to TRBJ2-7; D is perhaps TRBD2 (5 bases). Here the CDR3 DNA reads TGTGCCAGCAGCGTCTCTCCGGGGAACGAGCAGTACTTC. This sequence encodes CASSVSPGNEQYF.